The rows below give T cell receptor beta chains drawn from one sample of a study of T-cell reconstitution after alpha-beta-depleted transplantation in children. Via MiXCR, TCRdb re-called the PCR reads, giving one row per CDR3 protein. The sample has hundreds of thousands of distinct CDR3 sequences; roughly 25% are singletons. Material: PBMCs, obtained before TCRalphabeta/CD19-depleted stem cell transplant. These receptors were taken from a girl aged 2-10 years with Fanconi anemia, due to receive a stem cell transplant. CDR3s include the opening cysteine and the closing phenylalanine or tryptophan. D genes are given only for firm matches. Expanded clones get a size class; other rows say once, few or many, or leave the size out.

v_gene: TRBV29-1
j_gene: TRBJ1-1
d_gene: -
abundance: -
CDR3aa: CSVDGGNTEAFF
CDR3nt: TGCAGCGTTGATGGGGGGAACACTGAAGCTTTCTTT

v_gene: TRBV7-2
j_gene: TRBJ2-1
d_gene: TRBD2
abundance: many
CDR3aa: CASSGSGLGNEQFF
CDR3nt: TGTGCCAGCAGCGGATCGGGACTAGGGAATGAGCAGTTCTTC

v_gene: TRBV20-1
j_gene: TRBJ2-5
d_gene: -
abundance: many
CDR3aa: CSASPLIAVQETQYF
CDR3nt: TGCAGTGCCTCCCCGCTCATAGCGGTCCAAGAGACCCAGTACTTC

v_gene: TRBV10-3
j_gene: TRBJ1-6
d_gene: -
abundance: many
CDR3aa: CAISEREYNSPLHF
CDR3nt: TGTGCCATCAGTGAGCGGGAGTATAATTCACCCCTCCACTTT

v_gene: TRBV4-2
j_gene: TRBJ2-5
d_gene: -
abundance: -
CDR3aa: CASSQYPGGAGETQYF
CDR3nt: TGTGCCAGCAGCCAATATCCGGGGGGCGCTGGGGAGACCCAGTACTTC

v_gene: TRBV20-1
j_gene: TRBJ2-7
d_gene: -
abundance: -
CDR3aa: CSATGDSYYEQYF
CDR3nt: TGCAGTGCCACGGGGGACTCCTACTACGAGCAGTACTTC

v_gene: TRBV20-1
j_gene: TRBJ2-1
d_gene: TRBD2
abundance: -
CDR3aa: CSAHNGRANNEQFF
CDR3nt: TGCAGTGCTCATAACGGGAGGGCCAACAATGAGCAGTTCTTC

v_gene: TRBV24-1
j_gene: TRBJ2-7
d_gene: -
abundance: -
CDR3aa: CATSDLTYEQYF
CDR3nt: TGTGCCACCAGTGATTTAACATACGAGCAGTACTTC

v_gene: TRBV28
j_gene: TRBJ2-7
d_gene: -
abundance: -
CDR3aa: CASSSGQGATYEQYF
CDR3nt: TGTGCCAGCTCATCCGGGCAGGGAGCAACCTACGAGCAGTACTTC

v_gene: TRBV5-1
j_gene: TRBJ2-4
d_gene: TRBD1
abundance: -
CDR3aa: CASSLSRQGDIQYF
CDR3nt: TGCGCCAGCAGCTTATCCAGACAGGGCGACATTCAGTACTTC

v_gene: TRBV7-9
j_gene: TRBJ2-7
d_gene: -
abundance: -
CDR3aa: CASSLGRGAHEQYF
CDR3nt: TGTGCCAGCAGCTTAGGTCGGGGGGCCCACGAGCAGTACTTC

v_gene: TRBV29-1
j_gene: TRBJ2-7
d_gene: -
abundance: many
CDR3aa: CSVARGGYYEQYF
CDR3nt: TGCAGCGTTGCCCGGGGCGGATACTACGAGCAGTACTTC

v_gene: TRBV29-1
j_gene: TRBJ1-1
d_gene: -
abundance: many
CDR3aa: CSVARGGNTEAFF
CDR3nt: TGCAGCGTTGCTCGGGGGGGGAACACTGAAGCTTTCTTT

v_gene: TRBV5-1
j_gene: TRBJ2-7
d_gene: -
abundance: -
CDR3aa: CASSLGLERSYEQYF
CDR3nt: TGCGCCAGCAGCTTGGGATTAGAGAGATCCTACGAGCAGTACTTC

v_gene: TRBV12-3/TRBV12-4
j_gene: TRBJ2-1
d_gene: -
abundance: many
CDR3aa: CASSFRGGEGQFF
CDR3nt: TGTGCCAGCAGTTTTAGGGGGGGGGAAGGGCAGTTCTTC

v_gene: TRBV5-1
j_gene: TRBJ2-1
d_gene: -
abundance: many
CDR3aa: CASSLYGGSSYNEQFF
CDR3nt: TGCGCCAGCAGCTTATATGGGGGGAGCTCCTACAATGAGCAGTTCTTC

v_gene: TRBV30
j_gene: TRBJ2-5
d_gene: -
abundance: -
CDR3aa: CAWSGGPFETQYF
CDR3nt: TGTGCCTGGAGTGGGGGACCCTTCGAGACCCAGTACTTC

v_gene: TRBV13
j_gene: TRBJ1-5
d_gene: -
abundance: many
CDR3aa: CASSLGRAFNQPQHF
CDR3nt: TGTGCCAGCAGCTTGGGCAGGGCTTTCAATCAGCCCCAGCATTTT

v_gene: TRBV20-1
j_gene: TRBJ2-1
d_gene: -
abundance: -
CDR3aa: CSARAMVLGGGNEQFF
CDR3nt: TGCAGTGCTAGAGCAATGGTTCTAGGAGGGGGCAATGAGCAGTTCTTC

v_gene: TRBV12-3/TRBV12-4
j_gene: TRBJ2-1
d_gene: -
abundance: few
CDR3aa: CASSLGPGRTDNEQFF
CDR3nt: TGTGCCAGCAGTTTAGGCCCTGGACGGACCGACAATGAGCAGTTCTTC